The rows below give T cell receptor beta chains drawn from one sample of a study of response to subunit inactivated influenza vaccine. TCRdb used MiXCR to reprocess the RT-PCR reads, holding one entry per CDR3 protein. The repertoire consists of about 580,000 distinct CDR3 sequences, with less than 15% occurring once and the leading ten covering more than 9.5%. This sample comprised PBMCs from blood, obtained roughly 13 days after vaccination. The source is a man aged 45 to 65 who received an inactivated influenza vaccine. The CDR3 runs from the conserved cysteine through the conserved F or W. Fields, in order: D gene, clone size, J gene, V gene, CDR3 DNA, CDR3 protein. A D gene is named only where the DNA matches it firmly. Clone size, where shown, is once, few, many, or a class for clones that have expanded.

D gene: TRBD2
clone size: few
J gene: TRBJ2-5
V gene: TRBV29-1
CDR3 DNA: TGCAGCGTAACACGGGGGGTAGAGACCCAGTACTTC
CDR3 protein: CSVTRGVETQYF

D gene: TRBD2
clone size: few
J gene: TRBJ2-2
V gene: TRBV28
CDR3 DNA: TGTGCCAGCAGTGGGACTAGCGGGGGGTCGACAGTAGTCGGGGAGCTGTTTTTT
CDR3 protein: CASSGTSGGSTVVGELFF

D gene: .
clone size: .
J gene: TRBJ2-7
V gene: TRBV3-1
CDR3 DNA: TGTGCCAGCAGCCGATTATACCCCGTCTACGAGCAGTACTTC
CDR3 protein: CASSRLYPVYEQYF

D gene: TRBD1
clone size: .
J gene: TRBJ1-1
V gene: TRBV29-1
CDR3 DNA: TGCAGCGTTGAACGGACAGGGATTGGGAACACTGAAGCTTTCTTT
CDR3 protein: CSVERTGIGNTEAFF

D gene: .
clone size: few
J gene: TRBJ2-1
V gene: TRBV27
CDR3 DNA: TGTGCCAGCAGTTTCGTAGTGCGGAGGGGGTCCTACAATGAGCAGTTCTTC
CDR3 protein: CASSFVVRRGSYNEQFF

D gene: .
clone size: few
J gene: TRBJ2-7
V gene: TRBV29-1
CDR3 DNA: TGCAGCGTTGAAGGGCAGCTACCCTACGAGCAGTACTTC
CDR3 protein: CSVEGQLPYEQYF

D gene: .
clone size: many
J gene: TRBJ2-2
V gene: TRBV10-3
CDR3 DNA: TGTGCCATCAGTGTTCTGTCGGCCGCCACCGACTGGGGCACCGGGGAGCTGTTTTTT
CDR3 protein: CAISVLSAATDWGTGELFF

D gene: .
clone size: once
J gene: TRBJ2-2
V gene: TRBV27
CDR3 DNA: TGTGCCAGCAGTTTTTTCGCAAAAGTGTCGAAAGTGAGCGTCACCGGGGAGCTGTTTTTT
CDR3 protein: CASSFFAKVSKVSVTGELFF

D gene: .
clone size: once
J gene: TRBJ1-2
V gene: TRBV7-9
CDR3 DNA: TGTGCCAGCAGCTTAGCTGGGGGCGTCTATGGCTACACCTTC
CDR3 protein: CASSLAGGVYGYTF

D gene: TRBD1
clone size: few
J gene: TRBJ2-5
V gene: TRBV6-1
CDR3 DNA: TGTGCCAGCAGAAAAGACAGGGGGCAAGAGACCCAGTACTTC
CDR3 protein: CASRKDRGQETQYF

D gene: TRBD1
clone size: many
J gene: TRBJ1-5
V gene: TRBV28
CDR3 DNA: TGTGCCAGCATCCCGGGACAGGGTAACGATCAGCCCCAGCATTTT
CDR3 protein: CASIPGQGNDQPQHF

D gene: .
clone size: .
J gene: TRBJ2-2
V gene: TRBV20-1
CDR3 DNA: TGCAGTGCTAGAGAGTTGAAGCGCTCGAACACCGGGGAGCTGTTTTTT
CDR3 protein: CSARELKRSNTGELFF

D gene: .
clone size: many
J gene: TRBJ2-7
V gene: TRBV11-2
CDR3 DNA: TGTGCCAGCACCCGGGACGGACTCTTGGACGAGCAGTACTTC
CDR3 protein: CASTRDGLLDEQYF

D gene: .
clone size: .
J gene: TRBJ2-1
V gene: TRBV20-1
CDR3 DNA: TGCAGTGCGGACATATACAATGAGCAGTTCTTC
CDR3 protein: CSADIYNEQFF

D gene: TRBD1
clone size: .
J gene: TRBJ1-1
V gene: TRBV18
CDR3 DNA: TGTGCCAGCTCAGCCGGGGACAGGGGGACCACTGAAGCTTTCTTT
CDR3 protein: CASSAGDRGTTEAFF

D gene: .
clone size: .
J gene: TRBJ2-7
V gene: TRBV14
CDR3 DNA: TGTGCCAGCAGCCATCCACCCTACGAGCAGTACTTC
CDR3 protein: CASSHPPYEQYF

D gene: TRBD2
clone size: .
J gene: TRBJ2-7
V gene: TRBV27
CDR3 DNA: TGTGCCAGCGGCCTAATAGCGGGAGATCAAACGTACGAGCAGTACTTC
CDR3 protein: CASGLIAGDQTYEQYF

D gene: TRBD1
clone size: .
J gene: TRBJ2-6
V gene: TRBV11-2
CDR3 DNA: TGTGCCAGCAGCTCGAAAAATCGGGACAGTTCTGGGGCCAACGTCCTGACTTTC
CDR3 protein: CASSSKNRDSSGANVLTF

D gene: .
clone size: .
J gene: TRBJ2-2
V gene: TRBV6-2/TRBV6-3
CDR3 DNA: TGTGCCAGCAGTTACGTCGGGTCAGGGAACACCGGGGAGCTGTTTTTT
CDR3 protein: CASSYVGSGNTGELFF

D gene: .
clone size: few
J gene: TRBJ2-4
V gene: TRBV18
CDR3 DNA: TGTGCCAGCTCAACCCCAGGCTTCGGAACCAAAAACATTCAGTACTTC
CDR3 protein: CASSTPGFGTKNIQYF

D gene: .
clone size: .
J gene: TRBJ2-2
V gene: TRBV10-2
CDR3 DNA: TGCGCCAGCAGTGATACTGTGAACACCGGGGAGCTGTTTTTT
CDR3 protein: CASSDTVNTGELFF

D gene: .
clone size: few
J gene: TRBJ2-1
V gene: TRBV2
CDR3 DNA: TGTGCCAGCAGTGAAGCGCTCCCGAATGAGCAGTTCTTC
CDR3 protein: CASSEALPNEQFF

D gene: TRBD1
clone size: few
J gene: TRBJ2-7
V gene: TRBV7-9
CDR3 DNA: TGTGCCAGCAGCTTGCCGGGACAGGGTTCCTACGAGCAGTACTTC
CDR3 protein: CASSLPGQGSYEQYF

D gene: .
clone size: few
J gene: TRBJ1-3
V gene: TRBV30
CDR3 DNA: TGTGCCCGGAGGGGCTCTGGAAACACCATATATTTT
CDR3 protein: CARRGSGNTIYF

D gene: .
clone size: .
J gene: TRBJ2-5
V gene: TRBV10-3
CDR3 DNA: TGTGCCACCGGGACTGACCCCCGGAAAGAGACCCAGTACTTC
CDR3 protein: CATGTDPRKETQYF

D gene: .
clone size: few
J gene: TRBJ2-5
V gene: TRBV12-3/TRBV12-4
CDR3 DNA: TGTGCCAGCAGTTTCGCGGGGGCCAGGGAGACCCAGTACTTC
CDR3 protein: CASSFAGARETQYF

D gene: .
clone size: many
J gene: TRBJ2-5
V gene: TRBV5-1
CDR3 DNA: TGCGCCAGCAGCTGGATGACGGTCCAAGAGACCCAGTACTTC
CDR3 protein: CASSWMTVQETQYF

D gene: TRBD2
clone size: .
J gene: TRBJ2-5
V gene: TRBV5-8
CDR3 DNA: TGTGCCAGCAGCTCTGGACTAGCCGGGACCCAGTACTTC
CDR3 protein: CASSSGLAGTQYF

D gene: TRBD1
clone size: .
J gene: TRBJ2-5
V gene: TRBV5-1
CDR3 DNA: TGCGCCATCAACAAAGGGGGCTACGACGTCCAGAGGACCCAGTACTTC
CDR3 protein: CAINKGGYDVQRTQYF

D gene: .
clone size: .
J gene: TRBJ2-6
V gene: TRBV5-6
CDR3 DNA: TGTGCCAGCAGCTTTTCCTCTGGGTCCAACGTCCTGACTTTC
CDR3 protein: CASSFSSGSNVLTF

D gene: .
clone size: .
J gene: TRBJ2-1
V gene: TRBV9
CDR3 DNA: TGTGCCAGCAGCCCTTCCCCATCCTACAATGAGCAGTTCTTC
CDR3 protein: CASSPSPSYNEQFF

D gene: .
clone size: few
J gene: TRBJ1-5
V gene: TRBV6-1
CDR3 DNA: TGTGCCAGCAGTGAAGGAGGAGGGGCCTACAATCAGCCCCAGCATTTT
CDR3 protein: CASSEGGGAYNQPQHF

D gene: .
clone size: once
J gene: TRBJ1-2
V gene: TRBV30
CDR3 DNA: TGTGCCTGGAGTGTCCCGGCGGGAACGGGAGGTGGCTACACCTTC
CDR3 protein: CAWSVPAGTGGGYTF

D gene: .
clone size: .
J gene: TRBJ2-5
V gene: TRBV6-2/TRBV6-3
CDR3 DNA: TGTGCCAGCAGTTACGTGCCAGCCACCCAAGAGACCCAGTACTTC
CDR3 protein: CASSYVPATQETQYF

D gene: .
clone size: .
J gene: TRBJ2-7
V gene: TRBV28
CDR3 DNA: TGTGCCAGCAGTTTTACGACCTACGAGCAGTACTTC
CDR3 protein: CASSFTTYEQYF

D gene: .
clone size: .
J gene: TRBJ2-7
V gene: TRBV7-6
CDR3 DNA: TGTGCCAGCAGCTTAGTATCAGAAGCCTACGAGCAGTACTTC
CDR3 protein: CASSLVSEAYEQYF

D gene: .
clone size: many
J gene: TRBJ1-4
V gene: TRBV5-1
CDR3 DNA: TGCGCCAGCAGTTCACAGGGTGGAAAACTGTTTTTT
CDR3 protein: CASSSQGGKLFF

D gene: .
clone size: few
J gene: TRBJ1-5
V gene: TRBV18
CDR3 DNA: TGTGCCAGCTCACCCACCACCGGCAATCAGCCCCAGCATTTT
CDR3 protein: CASSPTTGNQPQHF

D gene: .
clone size: many
J gene: TRBJ2-5
V gene: TRBV4-3
CDR3 DNA: TGCGCCAGCAGCCAAGTAGGGGAAGAGACCCAGTACTTC
CDR3 protein: CASSQVGEETQYF

D gene: TRBD1
clone size: once
J gene: TRBJ2-5
V gene: TRBV4-1
CDR3 DNA: TGCGCCAGCATCGTACCAATCGGTTCGGGACAGGGAGTTGCGGAGACCCAGTACTTC
CDR3 protein: CASIVPIGSGQGVAETQYF

D gene: TRBD1
clone size: few
J gene: TRBJ1-2
V gene: TRBV25-1
CDR3 DNA: TGTGCCAGCAGTGAATCTGACAGGGCCTATGGCTACACCTTC
CDR3 protein: CASSESDRAYGYTF

D gene: .
clone size: few
J gene: TRBJ2-7
V gene: TRBV20-1
CDR3 DNA: TGCAGTGCTAGGGATGGGGGGGGGGCCTCCTACGAGCAGTACTTC
CDR3 protein: CSARDGGGASYEQYF

D gene: .
clone size: .
J gene: TRBJ2-7
V gene: TRBV20-1
CDR3 DNA: TGCAGTGCTGGACGGATTTACTACGAGCAGTACTTC
CDR3 protein: CSAGRIYYEQYF

D gene: .
clone size: many
J gene: TRBJ2-7
V gene: TRBV30
CDR3 DNA: TGTGCCTGGAACGAACAGACGGGGAACGAGCAGTACTTC
CDR3 protein: CAWNEQTGNEQYF

D gene: TRBD1
clone size: .
J gene: TRBJ2-2
V gene: TRBV4-3
CDR3 DNA: TGCGCCAGCAGCCAAGATAGGGGGACAGGGACCGGGGAGCTGTTTTTT
CDR3 protein: CASSQDRGTGTGELFF

D gene: TRBD2
clone size: .
J gene: TRBJ2-1
V gene: TRBV7-3
CDR3 DNA: TGTGCCAACAGCTTAATGGGGCGAGCGGGAATCAATGAGCAGTTCTTC
CDR3 protein: CANSLMGRAGINEQFF